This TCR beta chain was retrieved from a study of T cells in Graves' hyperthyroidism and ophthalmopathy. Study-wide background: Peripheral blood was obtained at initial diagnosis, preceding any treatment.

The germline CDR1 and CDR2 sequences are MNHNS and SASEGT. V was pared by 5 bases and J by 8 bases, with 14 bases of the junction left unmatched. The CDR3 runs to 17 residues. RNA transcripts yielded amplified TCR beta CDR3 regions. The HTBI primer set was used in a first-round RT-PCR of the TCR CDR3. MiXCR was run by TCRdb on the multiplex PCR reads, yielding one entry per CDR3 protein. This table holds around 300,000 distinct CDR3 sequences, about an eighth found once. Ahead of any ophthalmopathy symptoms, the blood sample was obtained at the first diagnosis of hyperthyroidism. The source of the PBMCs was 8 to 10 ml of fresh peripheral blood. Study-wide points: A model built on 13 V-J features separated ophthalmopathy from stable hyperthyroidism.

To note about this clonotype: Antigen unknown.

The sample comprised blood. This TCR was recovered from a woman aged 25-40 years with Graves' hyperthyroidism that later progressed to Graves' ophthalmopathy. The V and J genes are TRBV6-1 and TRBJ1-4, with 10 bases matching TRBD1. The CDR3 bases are TGTGCCAGCAGTTCCTCCGGGACAGGGGTTTCCGCAGAAAAACTGTTTTTT. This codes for CASSSSGTGVSAEKLFF.